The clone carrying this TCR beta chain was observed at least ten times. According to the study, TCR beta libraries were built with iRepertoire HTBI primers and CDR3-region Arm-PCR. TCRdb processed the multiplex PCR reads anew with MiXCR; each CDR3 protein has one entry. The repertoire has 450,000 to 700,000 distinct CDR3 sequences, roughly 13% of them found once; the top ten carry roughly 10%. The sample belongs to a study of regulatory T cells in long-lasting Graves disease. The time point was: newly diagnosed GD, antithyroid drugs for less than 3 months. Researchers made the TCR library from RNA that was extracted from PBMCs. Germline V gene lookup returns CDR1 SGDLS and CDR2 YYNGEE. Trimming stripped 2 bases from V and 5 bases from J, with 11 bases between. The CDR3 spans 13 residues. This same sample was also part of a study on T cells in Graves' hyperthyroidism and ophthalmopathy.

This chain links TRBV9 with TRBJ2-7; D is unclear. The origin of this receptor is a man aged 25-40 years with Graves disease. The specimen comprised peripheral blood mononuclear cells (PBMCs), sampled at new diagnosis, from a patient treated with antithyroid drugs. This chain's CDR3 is CASSVSPKHEQYF. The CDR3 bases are TGTGCCAGCAGCGTCTCCCCAAAGCACGAGCAGTACTTC.